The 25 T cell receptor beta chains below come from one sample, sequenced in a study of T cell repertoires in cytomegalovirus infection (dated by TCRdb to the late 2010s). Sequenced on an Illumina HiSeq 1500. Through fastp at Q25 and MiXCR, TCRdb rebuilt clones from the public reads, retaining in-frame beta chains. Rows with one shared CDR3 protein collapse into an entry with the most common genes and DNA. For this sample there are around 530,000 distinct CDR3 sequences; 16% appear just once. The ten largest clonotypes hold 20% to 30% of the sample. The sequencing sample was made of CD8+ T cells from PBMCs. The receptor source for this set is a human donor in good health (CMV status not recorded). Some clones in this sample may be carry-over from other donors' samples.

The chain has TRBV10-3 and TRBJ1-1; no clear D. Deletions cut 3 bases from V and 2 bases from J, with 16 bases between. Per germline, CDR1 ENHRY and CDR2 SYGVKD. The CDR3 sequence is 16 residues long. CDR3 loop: CAISDLLGSFNTEAFF. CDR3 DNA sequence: TGTGCCATCAGTGATCTCTTAGGCAGCTTCAACACTGAAGCTTTCTTT.

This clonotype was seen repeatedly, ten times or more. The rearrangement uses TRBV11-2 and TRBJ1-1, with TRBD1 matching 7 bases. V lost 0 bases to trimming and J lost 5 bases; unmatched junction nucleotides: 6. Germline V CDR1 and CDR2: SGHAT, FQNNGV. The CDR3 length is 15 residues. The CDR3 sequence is CASSLDDREATEAFF. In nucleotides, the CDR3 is TGTGCCAGCAGCTTAGACGACAGGGAGGCGACTGAAGCTTTCTTT.

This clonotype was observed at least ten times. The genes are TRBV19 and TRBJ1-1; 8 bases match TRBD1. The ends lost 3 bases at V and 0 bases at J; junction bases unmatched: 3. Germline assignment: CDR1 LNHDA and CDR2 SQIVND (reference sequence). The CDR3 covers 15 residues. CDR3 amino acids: CASSISGGLNTEAFF. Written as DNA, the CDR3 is TGTGCCAGTAGTATTTCAGGGGGCTTGAACACTGAAGCTTTCTTT.

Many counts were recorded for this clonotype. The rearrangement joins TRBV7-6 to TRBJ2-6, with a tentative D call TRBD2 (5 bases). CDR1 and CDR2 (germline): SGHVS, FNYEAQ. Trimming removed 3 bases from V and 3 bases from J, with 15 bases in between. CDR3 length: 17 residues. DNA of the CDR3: TGTGCCAGCAGCTTGTATTGGGAGTTAGGTGGGGCCAACGTCCTGACTTTC. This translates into CASSLYWELGGANVLTF.

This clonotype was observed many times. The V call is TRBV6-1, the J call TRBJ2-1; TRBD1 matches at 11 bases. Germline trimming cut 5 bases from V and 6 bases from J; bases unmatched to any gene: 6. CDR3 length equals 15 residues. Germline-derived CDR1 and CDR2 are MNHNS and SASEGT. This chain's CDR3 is CASSIGQGALNEQFF. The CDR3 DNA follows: TGTGCCAGCAGTATAGGACAGGGGGCTCTCAATGAGCAGTTCTTC.

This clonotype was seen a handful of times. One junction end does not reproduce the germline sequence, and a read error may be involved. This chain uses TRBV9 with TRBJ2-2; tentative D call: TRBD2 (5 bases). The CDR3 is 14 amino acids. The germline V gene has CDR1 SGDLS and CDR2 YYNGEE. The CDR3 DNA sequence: TGTGCCACCAGCCAGGCAGCGGACACCGGGGAGCTGTTTTTT. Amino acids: CATSQAADTGELFF.

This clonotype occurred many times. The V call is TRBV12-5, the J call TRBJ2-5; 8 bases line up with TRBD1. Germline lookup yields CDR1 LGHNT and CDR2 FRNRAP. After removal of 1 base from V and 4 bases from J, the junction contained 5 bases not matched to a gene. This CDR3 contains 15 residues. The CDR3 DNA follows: TGTGCTAGTGGTTTGGATGCAGGGGGCAGAGAGACCCAGTACTTC. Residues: CASGLDAGGRETQYF.

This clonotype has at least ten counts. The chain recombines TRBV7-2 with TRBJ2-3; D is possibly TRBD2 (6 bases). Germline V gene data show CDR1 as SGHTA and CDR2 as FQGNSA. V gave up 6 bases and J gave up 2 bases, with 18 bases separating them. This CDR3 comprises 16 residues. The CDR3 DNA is TGTGCCAGCAGTCCCTTGATAGCGGAGGACACAGATACGCAGTATTTT. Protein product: CASSPLIAEDTDTQYF. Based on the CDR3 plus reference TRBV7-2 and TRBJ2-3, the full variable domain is GAGVSQSPSNKVTEKGKDVELRCDPISGHTALYWYRQSLGQGLEFLIYFQGNSAPDKSGLPSDRFSAERTGGSVSTLTIQRTQQEDSAVYLCASSPLIAEDTDTQYFGPGTRLTVL.

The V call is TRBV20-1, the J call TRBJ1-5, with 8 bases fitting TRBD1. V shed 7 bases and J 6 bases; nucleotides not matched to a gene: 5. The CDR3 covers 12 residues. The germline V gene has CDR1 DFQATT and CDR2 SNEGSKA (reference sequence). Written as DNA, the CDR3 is TGCAGTGTGGACAGGGTTCCTCAGCCCCAGCATTTT. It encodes CSVDRVPQPQHF.

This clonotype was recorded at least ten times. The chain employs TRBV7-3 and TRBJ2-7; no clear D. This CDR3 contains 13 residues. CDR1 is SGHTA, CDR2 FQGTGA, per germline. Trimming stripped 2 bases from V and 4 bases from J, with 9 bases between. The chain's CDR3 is CASSLYPSYEQYF. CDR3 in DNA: TGTGCCAGCAGCTTATACCCCTCTTACGAGCAGTACTTC.

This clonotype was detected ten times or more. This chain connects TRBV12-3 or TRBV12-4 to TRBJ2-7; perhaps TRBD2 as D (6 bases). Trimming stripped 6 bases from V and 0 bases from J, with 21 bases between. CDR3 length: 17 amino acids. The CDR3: CASSPSRSGLSSYEQYF. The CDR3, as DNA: TGTGCCAGCAGCCCTTCCAGAAGCGGGTTAAGCTCCTACGAGCAGTACTTC.

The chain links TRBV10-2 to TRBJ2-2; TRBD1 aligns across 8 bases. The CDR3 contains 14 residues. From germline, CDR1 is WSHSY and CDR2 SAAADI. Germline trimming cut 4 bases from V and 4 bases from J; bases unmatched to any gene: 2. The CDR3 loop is CASSVRGPTGELFF. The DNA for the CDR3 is TGCGCCAGCAGTGTCAGGGGGCCCACCGGGGAGCTGTTTTTT.

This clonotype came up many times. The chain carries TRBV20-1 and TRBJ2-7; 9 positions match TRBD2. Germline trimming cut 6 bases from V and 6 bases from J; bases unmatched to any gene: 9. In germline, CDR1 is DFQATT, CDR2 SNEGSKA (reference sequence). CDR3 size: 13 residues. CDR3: CSAHGLATSEQYF. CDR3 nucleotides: TGCAGTGCCCACGGACTAGCGACTTCCGAGCAGTACTTC.

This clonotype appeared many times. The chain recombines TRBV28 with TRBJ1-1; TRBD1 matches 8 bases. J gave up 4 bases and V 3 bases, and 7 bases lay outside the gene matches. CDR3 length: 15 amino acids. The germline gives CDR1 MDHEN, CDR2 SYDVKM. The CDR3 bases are TGTGCCAGCAGTTTGGTGCAGGGGGCGAGCACTGAAGCTTTCTTT. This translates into CASSLVQGASTEAFF.

The CDR3 sequence: CASRAGTGGREQYF. In DNA, the CDR3 is TGTGCCAGCAGAGCCGGGACAGGGGGTCGCGAGCAGTACTTC. The chain links TRBV6-1 to TRBJ2-7, with 11 bases identical to TRBD1. The ends lost 6 bases at V and 6 bases at J; junction bases unmatched: 7. The CDR3 sequence is 14 residues long. Per germline, CDR1 MNHNS and CDR2 SASEGT.

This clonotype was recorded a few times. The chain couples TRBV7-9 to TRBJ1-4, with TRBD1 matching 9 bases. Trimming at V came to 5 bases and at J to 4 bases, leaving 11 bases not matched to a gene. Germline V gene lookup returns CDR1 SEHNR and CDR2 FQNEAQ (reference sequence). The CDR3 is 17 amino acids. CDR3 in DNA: TGTGCCAGCAGCCCGTCGGACAGGGGCCCTCTTAATGAAAAACTGTTTTTT. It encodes CASSPSDRGPLNEKLFF.

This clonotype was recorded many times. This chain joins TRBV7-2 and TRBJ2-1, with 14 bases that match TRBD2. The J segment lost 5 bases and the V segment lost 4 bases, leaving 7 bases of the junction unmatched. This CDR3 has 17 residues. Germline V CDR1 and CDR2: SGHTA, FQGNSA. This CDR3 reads CASSSGTSGRKNNEQFF. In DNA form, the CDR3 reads TGTGCCAGCAGCTCCGGGACTAGCGGGAGAAAAAACAATGAGCAGTTCTTC. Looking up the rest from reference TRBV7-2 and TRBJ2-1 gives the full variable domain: GAGVSQSPSNKVTEKGKDVELRCDPISGHTALYWYRQSLGQGLEFLIYFQGNSAPDKSGLPSDRFSAERTGGSVSTLTIQRTQQEDSAVYLCASSSGTSGRKNNEQFFGPGTRLTVL.

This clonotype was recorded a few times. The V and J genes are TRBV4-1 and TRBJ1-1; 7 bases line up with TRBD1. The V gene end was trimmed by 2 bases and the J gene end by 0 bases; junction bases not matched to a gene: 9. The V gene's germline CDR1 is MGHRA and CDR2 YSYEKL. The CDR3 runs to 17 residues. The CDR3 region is CASSQLLGTAMNTEAFF. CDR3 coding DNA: TGCGCCAGCAGCCAACTCCTGGGGACAGCTATGAACACTGAAGCTTTCTTT.

Here the CDR3 DNA reads TGCAGTGGGGTCCTAGCGGGGGGTGGTACGCAGTATTTT. It translates to CSGVLAGGGTQYF. The rearrangement links TRBV20-1 to TRBJ2-3; 11 bases are a match to TRBD2. The V segment lost 7 bases and the J segment 8 bases; nucleotides outside the gene matches: 8. This CDR3 has 13 residues. Per the germline V gene, CDR1 is DFQATT and CDR2 is SNEGSKA (reference sequence).

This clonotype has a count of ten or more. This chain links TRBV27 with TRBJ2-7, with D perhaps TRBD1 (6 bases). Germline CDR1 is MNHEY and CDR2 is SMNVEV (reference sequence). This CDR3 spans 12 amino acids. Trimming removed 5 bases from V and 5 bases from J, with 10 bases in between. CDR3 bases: TGTGCCAGCAGTAGGGGGTCCCACGAGCAGTACTTC. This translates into CASSRGSHEQYF.

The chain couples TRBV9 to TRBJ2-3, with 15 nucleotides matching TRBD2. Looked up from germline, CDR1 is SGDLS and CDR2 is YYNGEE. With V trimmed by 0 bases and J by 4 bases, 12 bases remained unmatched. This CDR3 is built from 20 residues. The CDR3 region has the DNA TGTGCCAGCAGCGTAGAGTCACGAGGACTAGCGGGGGGGCCCGCAGATACGCAGTATTTT. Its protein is CASSVESRGLAGGPADTQYF.

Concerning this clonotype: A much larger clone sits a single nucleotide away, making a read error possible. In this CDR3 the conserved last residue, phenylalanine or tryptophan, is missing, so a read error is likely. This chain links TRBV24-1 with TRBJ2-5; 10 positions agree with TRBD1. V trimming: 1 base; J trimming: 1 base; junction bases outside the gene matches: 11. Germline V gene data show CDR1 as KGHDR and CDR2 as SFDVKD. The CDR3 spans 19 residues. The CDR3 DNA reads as TGTGCCACCAGTGATTTCGGGACAGGGGTGCCTAGCGGCCAAGAGACCCAGTACTTA. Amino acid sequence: CATSDFGTGVPSGQETQYL.

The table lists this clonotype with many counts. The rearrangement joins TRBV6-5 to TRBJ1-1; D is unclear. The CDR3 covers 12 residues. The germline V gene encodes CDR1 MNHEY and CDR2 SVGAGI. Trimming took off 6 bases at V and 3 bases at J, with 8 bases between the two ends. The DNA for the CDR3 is TGTGCCAGCAGATTTGGGGACACTGAAGCTTTCTTT. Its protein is CASRFGDTEAFF.

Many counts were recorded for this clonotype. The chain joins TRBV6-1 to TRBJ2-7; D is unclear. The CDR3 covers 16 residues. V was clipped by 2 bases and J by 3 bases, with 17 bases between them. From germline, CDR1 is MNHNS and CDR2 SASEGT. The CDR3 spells CASSERRPGTNYEQYF. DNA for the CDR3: TGTGCCAGCAGTGAACGAAGGCCGGGTACAAACTACGAGCAGTACTTC.

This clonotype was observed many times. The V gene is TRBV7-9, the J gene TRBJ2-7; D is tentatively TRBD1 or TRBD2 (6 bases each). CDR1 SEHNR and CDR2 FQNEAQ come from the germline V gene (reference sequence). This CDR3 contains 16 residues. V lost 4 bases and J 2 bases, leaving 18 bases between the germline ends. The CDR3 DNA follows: TGTGCCAGCAGCTATGCACGTAGGGGGGAACCCTACGAGCAGTACTTC. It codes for CASSYARRGEPYEQYF. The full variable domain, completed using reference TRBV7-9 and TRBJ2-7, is DTGVSQNPRHKITKRGQNVTFRCDPISEHNRLYWYRQTLGQGPEFLTYFQNEAQLEKSRLLSDRFSAERPKGSFSTLEIQRTEQGDSAMYLCASSYARRGEPYEQYFGPGTRLTVT.